The entry below describes one T cell receptor (beta chain). This sample stems from a study of shared clonotypes between healthy human individuals. The CDR3 has 15 amino acids. Germline CDR1 and CDR2: SGHRS and YFSETQ. Between the trimmed V and J ends, which lost 1 base and 2 bases, there was a span of 11 bases. Naive CD8 cells comprised CD45RO-negative, CCR7-positively selected cells, excluding terminally differentiated effector memory CD45RA+ cells. The protocol was immunoSEQ multiplex PCR, while the TCRdb copy is restricted to in-frame clones and leaves out a portion. The data show roughly 1,800,000 clones, about 95% seen once.

The sample taken for sequencing was naive CD8+ T cells sorted from blood. The receptor's source is a man aged 18 to 29 in good health. The gene calls are TRBV5-1 and TRBJ2-3, with D perhaps matching TRBD2 (6 bases). The CDR3 reads CASSLRRAFTDTQYF. CDR3 nucleotide sequence: TGCGCCAGCAGCTTGAGGAGGGCATTCACAGATACGCAGTATTTT.